This paragraph reports one T cell receptor (beta chain). Its antigen is not known. These data belong to a study of OX40 agonist ivuxolimab in advanced cancers. Study-level information: Ivuxolimab was delivered to patients intravenously every 2 weeks at doses spanning 0.01 to 10 mg/kg.

Libraries were prepared by immunoSEQ multiplex PCR; TCRdb keeps only in-frame clonotypes and omits some of them. The sample lists about 67,000 clones, more than 85% seen once, with 2% to 2.5% in the top ten. Study-level results: With doses of 0.1-3.0 mg/kg, partial responders showed among the lowest clonal expansion.

The CDR3 runs to 14 residues. Per the germline V gene, CDR1 is MNHEY and CDR2 is SVGAGI. V was trimmed by 4 bases and J by 2 bases, leaving 12 bases between them. This receptor was taken from an adult with an advanced solid tumor such as melanoma, head and neck, liver or kidney cancer. The chain uses TRBV6-5 and TRBJ2-7; possibly TRBD1 for D (6 bases). Source: CD4+ or CD8+ T cells sorted from blood, taken in a trial of the OX40 agonist ivuxolimab. The CDR3 sequence is CASSFQDRAYEQYF. CDR3 nucleotides: TGTGCCAGCAGTTTCCAGGACAGAGCCTACGAGCAGTACTTC.